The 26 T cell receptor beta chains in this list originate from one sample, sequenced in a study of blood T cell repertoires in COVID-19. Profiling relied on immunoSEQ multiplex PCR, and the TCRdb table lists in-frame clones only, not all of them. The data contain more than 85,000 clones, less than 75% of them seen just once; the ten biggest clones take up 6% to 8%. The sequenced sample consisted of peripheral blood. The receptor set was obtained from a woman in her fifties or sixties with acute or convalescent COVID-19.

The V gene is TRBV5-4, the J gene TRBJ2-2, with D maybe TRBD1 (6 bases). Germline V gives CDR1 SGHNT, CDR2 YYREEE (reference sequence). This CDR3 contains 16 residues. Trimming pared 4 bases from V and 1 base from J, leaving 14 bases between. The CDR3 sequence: CASSAGDKLNTGELFF. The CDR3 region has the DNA TGTGCCAGCAGCGCAGGGGACAAACTGAACACCGGGGAGCTGTTTTTT. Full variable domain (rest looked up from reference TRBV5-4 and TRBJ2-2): ETGVTQSPTHLIKTRGQQVTLRCSSQSGHNTVSWYQQALGQGPQFIFQYYREEENGRGNFPPRFSGLQFPNYSSELNVNALELDDSALYLCASSAGDKLNTGELFFGEGSRLTVL.

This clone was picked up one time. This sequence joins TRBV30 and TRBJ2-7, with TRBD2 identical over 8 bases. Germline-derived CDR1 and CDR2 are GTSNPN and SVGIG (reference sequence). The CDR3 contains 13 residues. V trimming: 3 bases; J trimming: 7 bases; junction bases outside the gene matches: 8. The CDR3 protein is CAWRLADTSEQYF. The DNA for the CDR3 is TGTGCCTGGAGACTAGCGGATACCTCAGAGCAGTACTTC.

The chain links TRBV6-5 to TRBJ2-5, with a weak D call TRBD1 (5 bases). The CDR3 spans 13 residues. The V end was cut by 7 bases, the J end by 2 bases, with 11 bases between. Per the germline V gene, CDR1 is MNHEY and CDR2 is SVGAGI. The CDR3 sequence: CASNAGHQETQYF. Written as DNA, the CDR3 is TGTGCCAGCAACGCAGGACATCAAGAGACCCAGTACTTC.

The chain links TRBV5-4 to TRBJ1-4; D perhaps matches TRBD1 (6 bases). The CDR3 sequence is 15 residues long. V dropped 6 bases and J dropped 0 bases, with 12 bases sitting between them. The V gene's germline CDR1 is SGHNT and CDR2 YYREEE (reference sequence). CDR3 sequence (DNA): TGTGCCAGCAACCCAGGGGTTGCAACTAATGAAAAACTGTTTTTT. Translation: CASNPGVATNEKLFF.

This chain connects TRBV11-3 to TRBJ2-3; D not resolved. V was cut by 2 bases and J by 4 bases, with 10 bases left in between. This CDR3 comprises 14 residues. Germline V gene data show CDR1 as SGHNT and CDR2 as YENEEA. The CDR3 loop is CASSLSVRADTQYF. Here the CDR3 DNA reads TGTGCCAGCAGCTTATCGGTTCGGGCAGATACGCAGTATTTT.

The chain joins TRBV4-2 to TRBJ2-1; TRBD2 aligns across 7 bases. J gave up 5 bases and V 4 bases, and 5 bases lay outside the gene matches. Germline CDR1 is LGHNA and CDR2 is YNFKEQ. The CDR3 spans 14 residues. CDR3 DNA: TGTGCCAGCAGCCGTGAGCGGGGAAACAATGAGCAGTTCTTC. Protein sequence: CASSRERGNNEQFF.

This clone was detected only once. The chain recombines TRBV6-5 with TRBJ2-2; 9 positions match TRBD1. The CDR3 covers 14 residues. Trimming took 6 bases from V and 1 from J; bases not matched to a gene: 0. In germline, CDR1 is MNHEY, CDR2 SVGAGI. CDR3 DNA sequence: TGTGCCAGCAGGGGACAGGGGAACACCGGGGAGCTGTTTTTT. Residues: CASRGQGNTGELFF.

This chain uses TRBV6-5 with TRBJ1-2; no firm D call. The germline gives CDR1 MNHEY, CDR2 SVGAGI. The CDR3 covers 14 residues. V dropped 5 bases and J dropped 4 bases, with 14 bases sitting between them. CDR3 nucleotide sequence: TGTGCCAGCAGTCGCGACGGGGTTGGCTATGGCTACACCTTC. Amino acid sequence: CASSRDGVGYGYTF.

The CDR3 DNA sequence: TGTGCCTGGAGTGTTCACGCTGCAGGGGGCGAGCAGTACTTC. It yields the protein CAWSVHAAGGEQYF. The chain has TRBV30 and TRBJ2-4; 7 bases match TRBD1. The end of the DNA is better explained by TRBJ2-7, so the J call may be wrong. Germline V gene lookup returns CDR1 GTSNPN and CDR2 SVGIG (reference sequence). The CDR3 loop spans 14 amino acids.

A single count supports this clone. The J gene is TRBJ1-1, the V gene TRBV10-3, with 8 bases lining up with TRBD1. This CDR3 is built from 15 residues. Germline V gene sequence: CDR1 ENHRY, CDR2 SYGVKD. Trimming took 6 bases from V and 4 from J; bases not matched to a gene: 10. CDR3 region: CAISNSQGAGTEAFF. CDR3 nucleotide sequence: TGTGCCATCAGCAATTCCCAGGGGGCCGGCACTGAAGCTTTCTTT.

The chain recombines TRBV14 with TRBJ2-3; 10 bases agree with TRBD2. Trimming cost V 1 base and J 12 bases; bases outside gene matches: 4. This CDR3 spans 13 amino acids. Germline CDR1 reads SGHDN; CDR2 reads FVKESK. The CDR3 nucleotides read TGTGCCAGCAGCCAAGCGGTAGCGGGGGGTCAGTATTTT. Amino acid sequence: CASSQAVAGGQYF.

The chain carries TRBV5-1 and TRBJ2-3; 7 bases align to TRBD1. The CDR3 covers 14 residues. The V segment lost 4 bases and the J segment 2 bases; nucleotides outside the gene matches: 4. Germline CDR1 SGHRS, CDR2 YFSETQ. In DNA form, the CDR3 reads TGCGCCAGCAGCGACCAGGGGGACACAGATACGCAGTATTTT. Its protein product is CASSDQGDTDTQYF.

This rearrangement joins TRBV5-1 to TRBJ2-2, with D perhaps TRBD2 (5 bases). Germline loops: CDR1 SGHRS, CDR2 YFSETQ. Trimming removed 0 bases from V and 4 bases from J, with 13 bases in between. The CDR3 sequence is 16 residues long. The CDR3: CASSLESGIGTGELFF. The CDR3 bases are TGCGCCAGCAGCTTGGAATCGGGGATCGGCACCGGGGAGCTGTTTTTT. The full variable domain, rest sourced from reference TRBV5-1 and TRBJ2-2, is KAGVTQTPRYLIKTRGQQVTLSCSPISGHRSVSWYQQTPGQGLQFLFEYFSETQRNKGNFPGRFSGRQFSNSRSEMNVSTLELGDSALYLCASSLESGIGTGELFFGEGSRLTVL.

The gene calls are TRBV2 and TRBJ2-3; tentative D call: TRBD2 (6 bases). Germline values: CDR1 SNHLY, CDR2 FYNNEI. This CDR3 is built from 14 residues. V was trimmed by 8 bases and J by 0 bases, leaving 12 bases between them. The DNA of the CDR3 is TGTGCCAGCGGAACGGGACTCAGCACAGATACGCAGTATTTT. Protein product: CASGTGLSTDTQYF.

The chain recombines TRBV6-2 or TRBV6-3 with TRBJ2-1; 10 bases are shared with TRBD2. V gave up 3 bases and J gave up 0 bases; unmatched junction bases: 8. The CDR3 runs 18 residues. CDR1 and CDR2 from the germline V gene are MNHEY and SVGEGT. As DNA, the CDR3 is TGTGCCAGCAGTTATCCCACTAGCGGGGCATCCTCCTACAATGAGCAGTTCTTC. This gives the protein CASSYPTSGASSYNEQFF.

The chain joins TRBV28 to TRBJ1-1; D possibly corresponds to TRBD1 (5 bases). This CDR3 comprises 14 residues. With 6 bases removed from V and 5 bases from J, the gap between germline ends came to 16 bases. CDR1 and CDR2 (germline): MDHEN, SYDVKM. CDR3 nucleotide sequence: TGTGCCAGCAGCTACGGCGGGGGTTATACTGAAGCTTTCTTT. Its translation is CASSYGGGYTEAFF.

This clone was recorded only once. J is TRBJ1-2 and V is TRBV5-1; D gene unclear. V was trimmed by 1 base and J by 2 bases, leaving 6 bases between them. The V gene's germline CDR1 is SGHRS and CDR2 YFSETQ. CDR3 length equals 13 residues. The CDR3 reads CASSLIQNYGYTF. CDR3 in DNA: TGCGCCAGCAGCTTGATACAGAACTATGGCTACACCTTC.

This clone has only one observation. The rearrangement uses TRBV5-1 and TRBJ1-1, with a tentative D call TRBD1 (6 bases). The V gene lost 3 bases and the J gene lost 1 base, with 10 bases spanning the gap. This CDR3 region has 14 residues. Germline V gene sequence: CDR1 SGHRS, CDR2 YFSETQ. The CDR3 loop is CASSSDRPNTEAFF. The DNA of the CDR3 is TGCGCCAGCAGCTCCGACAGGCCGAACACTGAAGCTTTCTTT.

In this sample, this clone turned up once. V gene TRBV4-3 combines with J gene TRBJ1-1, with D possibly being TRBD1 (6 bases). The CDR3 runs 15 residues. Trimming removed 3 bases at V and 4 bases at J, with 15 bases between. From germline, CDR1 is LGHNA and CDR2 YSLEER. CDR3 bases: TGCGCCAGCAGCCAGCACAGGGCCGTGGGCACTGAAGCTTTCTTT. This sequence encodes CASSQHRAVGTEAFF.

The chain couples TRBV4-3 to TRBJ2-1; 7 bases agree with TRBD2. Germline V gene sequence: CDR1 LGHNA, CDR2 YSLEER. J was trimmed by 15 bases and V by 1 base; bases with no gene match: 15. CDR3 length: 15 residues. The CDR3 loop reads CASSQGVAGPTLGFF. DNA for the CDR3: TGCGCCAGCAGCCAAGGGGTAGCGGGCCCGACATTGGGGTTCTTC.

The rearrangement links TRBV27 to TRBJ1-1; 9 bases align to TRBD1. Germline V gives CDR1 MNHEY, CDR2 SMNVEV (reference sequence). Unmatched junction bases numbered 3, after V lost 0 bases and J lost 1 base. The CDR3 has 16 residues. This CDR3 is CASSLSTGGRNTEAFF. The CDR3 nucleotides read TGTGCCAGCAGTTTATCGACAGGGGGAAGGAACACTGAAGCTTTCTTT.

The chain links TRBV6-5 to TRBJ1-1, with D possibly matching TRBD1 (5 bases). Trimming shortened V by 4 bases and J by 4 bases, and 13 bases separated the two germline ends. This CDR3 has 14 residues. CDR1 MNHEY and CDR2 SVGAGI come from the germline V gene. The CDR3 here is CASSSPWGGTEAFF. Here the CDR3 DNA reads TGTGCCAGCAGTTCCCCCTGGGGGGGCACTGAAGCTTTCTTT.

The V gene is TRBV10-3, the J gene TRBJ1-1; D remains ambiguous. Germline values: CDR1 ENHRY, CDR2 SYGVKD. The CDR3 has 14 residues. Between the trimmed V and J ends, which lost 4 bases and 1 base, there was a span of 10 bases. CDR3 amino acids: CAISGARENTEAFF. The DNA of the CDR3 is TGTGCCATCAGTGGGGCGCGGGAGAACACTGAAGCTTTCTTT.

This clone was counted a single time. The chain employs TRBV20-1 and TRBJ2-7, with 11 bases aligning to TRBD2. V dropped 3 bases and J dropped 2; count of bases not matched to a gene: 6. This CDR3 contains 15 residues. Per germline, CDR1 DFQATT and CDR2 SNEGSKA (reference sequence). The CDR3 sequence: CSASRLAGGTYEQYF. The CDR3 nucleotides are TGCAGTGCTAGTCGTCTAGCGGGGGGAACCTACGAGCAGTACTTC.

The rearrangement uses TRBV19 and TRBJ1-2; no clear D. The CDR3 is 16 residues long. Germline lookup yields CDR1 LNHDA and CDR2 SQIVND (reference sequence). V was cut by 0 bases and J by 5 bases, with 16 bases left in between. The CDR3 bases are TGTGCCAGTAGTATAGATCCGGTGGAGGGAAGATATGGCTACACCTTC. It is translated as CASSIDPVEGRYGYTF.

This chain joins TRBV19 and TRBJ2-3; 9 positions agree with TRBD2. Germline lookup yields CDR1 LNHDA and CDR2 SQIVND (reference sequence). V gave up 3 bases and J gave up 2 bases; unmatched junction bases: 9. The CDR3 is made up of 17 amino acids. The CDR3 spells CASSMGWASGTTDTQYF. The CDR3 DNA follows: TGTGCCAGTAGTATGGGGTGGGCTAGCGGGACCACAGATACGCAGTATTTT.